The rows below give T cell receptor beta chains drawn from one sample of a study of cytomegalovirus exposure and HLA in healthy donors. Clones were sequenced by immunoSEQ multiplex PCR, and TCRdb holds only the in-frame ones, with some missing. The sample shows some 200,000 clones, 90% to 95% of them seen only once. Sequenced sample: PBMCs. These receptors all stem from a woman aged 18-29 years in good health and CMV-seronegative. Both conserved end residues are part of each CDR3. D genes are given only for firm matches. Rows give clone size only sometimes, using once, few, many, or a class for an expanded clone.

CDR3aa: CASSLLGRLSTDTQYF
CDR3nt: TGTGCCAGCAGCTTATTGGGGCGGCTTAGCACAGATACGCAGTATTTT
v_gene: TRBV7-2
d_gene: .
abundance: .
j_gene: TRBJ2-3

CDR3aa: CASRPGAGGNEQFF
CDR3nt: TGTGCCAGCAGACCCGGGGCAGGGGGCAATGAGCAGTTCTTC
v_gene: TRBV13
d_gene: TRBD1
abundance: few
j_gene: TRBJ2-1

CDR3aa: CASSTFDNQPQHF
CDR3nt: TGTGCCAGCAGTACCTTTGACAATCAGCCTCAGCATTTT
v_gene: TRBV27
d_gene: .
abundance: once
j_gene: TRBJ1-5

CDR3aa: CASSGGGMGQPQHF
CDR3nt: TGCGCCAGCAGTGGGGGAGGGATGGGTCAGCCCCAGCATTTT
v_gene: TRBV5-1
d_gene: .
abundance: .
j_gene: TRBJ1-5

CDR3aa: CAWRQGDTIFGKLFF
CDR3nt: TGTGCCTGGAGGCAGGGGGACACTATATTCGGAAAACTGTTTTTT
v_gene: TRBV30
d_gene: TRBD1
abundance: .
j_gene: TRBJ1-4

CDR3aa: CAWSVFAGGSYEQYF
CDR3nt: TGTGCCTGGAGTGTATTTGCGGGAGGCTCCTACGAGCAGTACTTC
v_gene: TRBV30
d_gene: TRBD2
abundance: .
j_gene: TRBJ2-7

CDR3aa: CASSLRAGAFF
CDR3nt: TGTGCCAGCAGTCTCCGTGCGGGAGCTTTCTTT
v_gene: TRBV28
d_gene: .
abundance: .
j_gene: TRBJ1-1

CDR3aa: CASIPDRGATPNYGYTF
CDR3nt: TGTGCCAGCATCCCCGACAGGGGGGCCACTCCCAACTATGGCTACACCTTC
v_gene: TRBV2
d_gene: TRBD1
abundance: once
j_gene: TRBJ1-2

CDR3aa: CASSPGQGVHGYTF
CDR3nt: TGTGCCAGCAGCCCAGGACAGGGGGTACATGGCTACACCTTC
v_gene: TRBV7-6
d_gene: TRBD1
abundance: few
j_gene: TRBJ1-2

CDR3aa: CASSPPGGGRAFF
CDR3nt: TGTGCCAGCAGCCCCCCCGGGGGGGGCCGGGCTTTCTTT
v_gene: TRBV27
d_gene: .
abundance: .
j_gene: TRBJ1-1

CDR3aa: CASSRGQTNEKLFF
CDR3nt: TGTGCCAGCAGCCGGGGACAGACGAATGAAAAACTGTTTTTT
v_gene: TRBV5-4
d_gene: TRBD1
abundance: .
j_gene: TRBJ1-4

CDR3aa: CASSQVRGTEAFF
CDR3nt: TGCGCCAGCAGCCAAGTCCGCGGTACCGAAGCTTTCTTT
v_gene: TRBV4-1
d_gene: .
abundance: few
j_gene: TRBJ1-1

CDR3aa: CSVEAGLGYTF
CDR3nt: TGCAGCGTTGAGGCAGGGCTCGGCTACACCTTC
v_gene: TRBV29-1
d_gene: .
abundance: once
j_gene: TRBJ1-2

CDR3aa: CASSPWRASTDEQFF
CDR3nt: TGTGCCAGCAGCCCATGGAGGGCCAGTACCGATGAGCAGTTCTTC
v_gene: TRBV13
d_gene: .
abundance: once
j_gene: TRBJ2-1

CDR3aa: CASTGTSYEQYF
CDR3nt: TGTGCCAGCACAGGGACTTCCTACGAGCAGTACTTC
v_gene: TRBV2
d_gene: .
abundance: .
j_gene: TRBJ2-7

CDR3aa: CASSPDLPSGSTDTQYF
CDR3nt: TGTGCCAGCAGCCCTGACCTCCCTAGCGGTAGCACAGATACGCAGTATTTT
v_gene: TRBV7-9
d_gene: TRBD2
abundance: .
j_gene: TRBJ2-3

CDR3aa: CASSLAFGGKRDEKLFF
CDR3nt: TGTGCCAGCAGCTTAGCGTTTGGGGGGAAACGGGATGAAAAACTGTTTTTT
v_gene: TRBV7-6
d_gene: .
abundance: .
j_gene: TRBJ1-4